The entry that follows covers one TCR beta chain sequence. Its antigen is still unknown. Researchers ran the PCR with 60 Vbeta and 13 Jbeta primers. TCRdb's copy holds only in-frame clones and misses some; the assay was immunoSEQ multiplex PCR. The sample consists of some 85,000 clones, around 85% of them appearing once. These data come from a study of cytomegalovirus exposure and HLA in healthy donors. The overall study: HLA-typed donors contributed about 85 million unique TCRs, which were held in an early data release.

Study-level points and caveats: Some highly shared sequence variants likely arose as a pipeline artifact. Most TCR beta V segments were productive about 87% or about 30% of the time in an earlier analysis. As a later analysis revealed, most CMV-associated TCR beta chains appeared HLA-restricted.

This TCR was recovered from a man aged 18 to 30 in good health and CMV-seronegative. The sequencing input was PBMCs.

CDR3 sequence: CASSNRTGSNYGYTF. The CDR3 bases are TGTGCCAGCAGCAACCGGACAGGGAGTAACTATGGCTACACCTTC. The chain is built from TRBV7-6 and TRBJ1-2, with 8 bases that match TRBD1. This CDR3 is 15 amino acids long. Germline V gene sequence: CDR1 SGHVS, CDR2 FNYEAQ. The J segment lost 1 base and the V segment lost 5 bases, leaving 6 bases of the junction unmatched. The complete variable domain, with remaining parts taken from reference TRBV7-6 and TRBJ1-2, reads GAGVSQSPRYKVTKRGQDVALRCDPISGHVSLYWYRQALGQGPEFLTYFNYEAQQDKSGLPNDRFSAERPEGSISTLTIQRTEQRDSAMYRCASSNRTGSNYGYTFGSGTRLTVV.